Listed below are T cell receptor beta chains from one sample, sequenced in a study of T cells in Graves' hyperthyroidism and ophthalmopathy. TCRdb itself ran the multiplex PCR reads through MiXCR, one entry per CDR3 protein. This table has more than 300,000 distinct CDR3 sequences, approximately 14% appearing once. The sample was blood. Receptors originate from a woman aged 25-40 years with Graves' ophthalmopathy. The CDR3 runs from the conserved cysteine through the conserved F or W. The order of the fields is V gene, J gene, clone size, D gene, CDR3 DNA, CDR3 protein. The D gene is left open where the match is weak. Not every row has a clone size; where given, it reads once, few, many or a size class.

TRBV6-2/TRBV6-3,TRBJ2-1,many,.,TGTGCCAGCAGTTACTCCGGCAACTACAATGAGCAGTTCTTC,CASSYSGNYNEQFF
TRBV6-5,TRBJ1-6,many,.,TGTGCCAGCAGTTACTCGTCAAATTCACCCCTCCACTTT,CASSYSSNSPLHF
TRBV6-1,TRBJ2-5,many,.,TGTGCCAGCAGTTCGGAGGCCCAAGAGACCCAGTACTTC,CASSSEAQETQYF
TRBV29-1,TRBJ1-2,many,.,TGCAGCGTTGGGGGCAGTAGTACCTATGGCTACACCTTC,CSVGGSSTYGYTF
TRBV2,TRBJ2-2,.,TRBD1,TGTGCCAGCAGGTCAGACAGGGGCAACACCGGGGAGCTGTTTTTT,CASRSDRGNTGELFF
TRBV5-1,TRBJ1-1,many,.,TGTGCCAGCAGCCTCCTGGGGGACACTGAAGCTTTCTTT,CASSLLGDTEAFF
TRBV20-1,TRBJ2-1,many,TRBD2,TGCAGTGCGCCGACTAGCGGGTCCGCTTCGAGCTCCTACAATGAGCAGTTCTTC,CSAPTSGSASSSYNEQFF
TRBV14,TRBJ1-5,.,TRBD1,TGTGCCAGCACCCGCGATAGAGGGACAGGGGTTGGACAGCCCCAGCATTTT,CASTRDRGTGVGQPQHF
TRBV6-1,TRBJ2-7,few,.,TGTGCCAGCAGCGAACCGGGATCCCATAGGGAAGGCTACGAGCAGTACTTC,CASSEPGSHREGYEQYF
TRBV15,TRBJ2-7,many,TRBD2,TGTGCCACCAGCAGAGACGGACTAGTCTCCGAGCAGTACTTC,CATSRDGLVSEQYF
TRBV14,TRBJ2-1,few,.,TGTGCCAGCAGCCAAGATCTTATGGGCAATGAGCAGTTCTTC,CASSQDLMGNEQFF
TRBV27,TRBJ2-7,many,TRBD1,TGTGCCAGCAGTTTGGGCCCTCCCCAGACAGGGGGCTCCTACGAGCAGTACTTC,CASSLGPPQTGGSYEQYF
TRBV19,TRBJ2-1,.,.,TGTGCCAGTAGTATAGATACCCCCCTGTCGCCAAATGAGCAGTTCTTC,CASSIDTPLSPNEQFF
TRBV24-1,TRBJ2-5,many,.,TGTGCCACCAGTGACAGAGACGGAGCCTACCAAGAGACCCAGTACTTC,CATSDRDGAYQETQYF
TRBV30,TRBJ2-5,many,.,TGTGCCTGGAGTTGGGGTGGGGAGACCCAGTACTTC,CAWSWGGETQYF
TRBV4-1,TRBJ1-2,many,.,TGCGCCAGCAGCCAAGAAAACAGGATGGATGGCTACACCTTC,CASSQENRMDGYTF
TRBV7-9,TRBJ2-7,many,.,TGTGCCAGCAACAAAGGGGGGGGGGCTTCGGCCTACGAGCAGTACTTC,CASNKGGGASAYEQYF
TRBV27,TRBJ1-6,.,.,TGTGCCAGCAGTCCTCCACAAGGGCCCCCCCACTTT,CASSPPQGPPHF
TRBV30,TRBJ1-5,many,.,TGTGCCTGGAAACTGGGTAGGGCGGGCAATCAGCCCCAGCATTTT,CAWKLGRAGNQPQHF
TRBV5-1,TRBJ1-2,.,TRBD1,TGCGCCAGCAGCTTGCTGGGACAGGGGACCGGCTACACCTTC,CASSLLGQGTGYTF
TRBV19,TRBJ2-2,few,.,TGTGCCAGTAAGGCGAGAGGCAGGAACACCGGGGAGCTGTTTTTT,CASKARGRNTGELFF
TRBV7-9,TRBJ1-2,.,.,TGTGCCAGCAGCCGCCCCGGGGTAAACTATGGCTACACCTTC,CASSRPGVNYGYTF
TRBV5-4,TRBJ1-4,.,.,TGTGCCAGCAGCTTTCTCGCTAATGAAAAACTGTTTTTT,CASSFLANEKLFF
TRBV27,TRBJ2-1,many,.,TGTGCCAGCAGTTTATCGCCCGATGAGCAGTTCTTC,CASSLSPDEQFF
TRBV14,TRBJ2-5,many,TRBD1,TGTGCCAGCAGCCAAGGGGGACAGTTTGAGACCCAGTACTTC,CASSQGGQFETQYF